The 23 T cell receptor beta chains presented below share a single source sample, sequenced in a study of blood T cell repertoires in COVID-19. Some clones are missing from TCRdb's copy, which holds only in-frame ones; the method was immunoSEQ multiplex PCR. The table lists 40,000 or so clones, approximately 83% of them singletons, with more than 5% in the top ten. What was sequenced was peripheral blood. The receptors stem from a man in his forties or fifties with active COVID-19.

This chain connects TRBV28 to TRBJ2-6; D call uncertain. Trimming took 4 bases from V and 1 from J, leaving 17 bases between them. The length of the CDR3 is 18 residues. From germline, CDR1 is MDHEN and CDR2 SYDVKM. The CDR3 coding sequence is TGTGCCAGCAGTTCCCCGGGTCCTTATTTGTCTGGGGCCAACGTCCTGACTTTC. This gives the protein CASSSPGPYLSGANVLTF.

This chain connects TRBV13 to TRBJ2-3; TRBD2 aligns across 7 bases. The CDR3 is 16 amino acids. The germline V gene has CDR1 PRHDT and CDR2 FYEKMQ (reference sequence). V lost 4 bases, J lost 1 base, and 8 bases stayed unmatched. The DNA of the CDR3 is TGTGCCAGCAGCTCGATCTTGAGCGGGGGCACAGATACGCAGTATTTT. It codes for CASSSILSGGTDTQYF.

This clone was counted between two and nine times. CDR3 in DNA: TGTGCCAGCTCGTCGACTAGCGGGAGGGCCGGGGAGACCCAGTACTTC. Amino acid sequence: CASSSTSGRAGETQYF. The chain employs TRBV18 and TRBJ2-5; 14 bases map to TRBD2. V shed 6 bases, J shed 5 bases, and the junction held 8 bases outside the gene matches. Germline V CDR1 and CDR2: KGHSH, LQKENI. This CDR3 spans 16 amino acids.

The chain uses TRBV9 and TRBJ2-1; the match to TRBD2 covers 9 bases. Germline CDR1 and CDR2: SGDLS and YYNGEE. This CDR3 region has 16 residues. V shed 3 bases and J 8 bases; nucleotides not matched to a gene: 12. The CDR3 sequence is CASSAPGSGRFDEQFF. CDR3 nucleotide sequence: TGTGCCAGCAGCGCCCCTGGGAGCGGGAGGTTCGATGAGCAGTTCTTC. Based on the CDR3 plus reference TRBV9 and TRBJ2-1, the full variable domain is DSGVTQTPKHLITATGQRVTLRCSPRSGDLSVYWYQQSLDQGLQFLIQYYNGEERAKGNILERFSAQQFPDLHSELNLSSLELGDSALYFCASSAPGSGRFDEQFFGPGTRLTVL.

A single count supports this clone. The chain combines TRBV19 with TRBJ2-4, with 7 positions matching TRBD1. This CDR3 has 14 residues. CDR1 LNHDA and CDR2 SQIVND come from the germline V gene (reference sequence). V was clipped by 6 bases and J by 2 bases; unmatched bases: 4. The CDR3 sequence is CASSQGQTKNIQYF. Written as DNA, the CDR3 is TGTGCCAGTAGCCAGGGACAGACCAAAAACATTCAGTACTTC.

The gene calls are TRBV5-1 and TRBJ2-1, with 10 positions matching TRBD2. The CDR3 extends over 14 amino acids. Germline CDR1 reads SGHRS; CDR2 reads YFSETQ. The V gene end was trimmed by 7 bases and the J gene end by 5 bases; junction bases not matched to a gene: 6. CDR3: CASGRTSGDNEQFF. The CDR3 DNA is TGCGCCAGCGGAAGGACTAGCGGCGACAATGAGCAGTTCTTC.

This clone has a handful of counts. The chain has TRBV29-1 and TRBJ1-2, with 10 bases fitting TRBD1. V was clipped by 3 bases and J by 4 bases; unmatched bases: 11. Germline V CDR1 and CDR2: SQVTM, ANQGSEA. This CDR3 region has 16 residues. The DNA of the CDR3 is TGCAGCGTTGATTCGGGACAGGGGCACGTATCCTATGGCTACACCTTC. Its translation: CSVDSGQGHVSYGYTF. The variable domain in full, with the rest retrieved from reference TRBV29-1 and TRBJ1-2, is SAVISQKPSRDICQRGTSLTIQCQVDSQVTMMFWYRQQPGQSLTLIATANQGSEATYESGFVIDKFPISRPNLTFSTLTVSNMSPEDSSIYLCSVDSGQGHVSYGYTFGSGTRLTVV.

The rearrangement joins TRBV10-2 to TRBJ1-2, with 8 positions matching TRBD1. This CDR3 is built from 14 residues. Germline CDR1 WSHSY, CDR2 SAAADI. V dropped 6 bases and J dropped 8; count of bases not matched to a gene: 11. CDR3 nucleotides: TGCGCCAGCAGGGGACCTGACAGGGGTGAGGGCTACACCTTC. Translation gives CASRGPDRGEGYTF.

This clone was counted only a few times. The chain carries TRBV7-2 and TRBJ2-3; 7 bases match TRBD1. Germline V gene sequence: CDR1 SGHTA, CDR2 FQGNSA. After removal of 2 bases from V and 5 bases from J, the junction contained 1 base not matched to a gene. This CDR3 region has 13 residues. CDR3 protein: CASSLRGRDTQYF. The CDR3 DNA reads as TGTGCCAGCAGCTTAAGGGGGCGAGATACGCAGTATTTT.

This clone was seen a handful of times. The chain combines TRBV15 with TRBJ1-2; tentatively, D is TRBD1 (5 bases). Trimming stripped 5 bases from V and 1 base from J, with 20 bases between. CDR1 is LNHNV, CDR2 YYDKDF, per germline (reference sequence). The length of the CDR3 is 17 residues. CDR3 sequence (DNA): TGTGCCACCAGCCCCCTTTGGGGCAGTTATCTTAACTATGGCTACACCTTC. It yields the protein CATSPLWGSYLNYGYTF.

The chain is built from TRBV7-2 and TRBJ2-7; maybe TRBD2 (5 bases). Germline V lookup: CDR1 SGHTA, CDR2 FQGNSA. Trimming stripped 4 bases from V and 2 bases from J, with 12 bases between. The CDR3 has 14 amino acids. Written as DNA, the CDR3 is TGTGCCAGCAGCTCAACTAGGGCTCCCTACGAGCAGTACTTC. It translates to CASSSTRAPYEQYF.

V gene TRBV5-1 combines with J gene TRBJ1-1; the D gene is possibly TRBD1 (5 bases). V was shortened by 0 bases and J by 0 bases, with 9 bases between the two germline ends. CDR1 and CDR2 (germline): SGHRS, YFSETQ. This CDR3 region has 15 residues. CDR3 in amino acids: CASSLVPGMNTEAFF. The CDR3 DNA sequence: TGCGCCAGCAGCTTGGTCCCAGGGATGAACACTGAAGCTTTCTTT.

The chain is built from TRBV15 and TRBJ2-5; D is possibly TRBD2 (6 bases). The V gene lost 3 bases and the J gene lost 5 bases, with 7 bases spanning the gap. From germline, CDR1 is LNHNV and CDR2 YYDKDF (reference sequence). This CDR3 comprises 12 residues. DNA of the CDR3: TGTGCCACCAGCAGGGGACTGGAGACCCAGTACTTC. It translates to CATSRGLETQYF.

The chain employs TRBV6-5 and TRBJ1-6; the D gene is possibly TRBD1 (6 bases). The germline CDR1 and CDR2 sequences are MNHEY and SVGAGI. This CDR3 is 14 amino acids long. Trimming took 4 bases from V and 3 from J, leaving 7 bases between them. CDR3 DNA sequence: TGTGCCAGCAGTTTACAGGGCTATAATTCACCCCTCCACTTT. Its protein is CASSLQGYNSPLHF.

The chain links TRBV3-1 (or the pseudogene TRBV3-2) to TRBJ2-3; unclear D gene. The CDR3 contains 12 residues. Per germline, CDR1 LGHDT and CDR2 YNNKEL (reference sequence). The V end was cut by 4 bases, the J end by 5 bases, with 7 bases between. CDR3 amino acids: CASSPRRDTQYF. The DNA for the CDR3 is TGTGCCAGCAGCCCCCGGAGAGATACGCAGTATTTT.

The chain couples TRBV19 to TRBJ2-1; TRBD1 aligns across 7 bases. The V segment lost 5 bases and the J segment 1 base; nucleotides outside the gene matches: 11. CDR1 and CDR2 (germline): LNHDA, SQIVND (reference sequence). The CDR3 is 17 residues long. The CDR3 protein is CASSRGSGGDSYNEQFF. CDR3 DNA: TGTGCCAGTAGTCGTGGGTCAGGGGGTGATTCCTACAATGAGCAGTTCTTC.

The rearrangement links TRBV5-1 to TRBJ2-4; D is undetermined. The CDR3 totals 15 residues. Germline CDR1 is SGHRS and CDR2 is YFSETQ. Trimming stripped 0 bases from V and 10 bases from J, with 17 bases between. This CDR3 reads CASSLAGASAVIQYF. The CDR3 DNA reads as TGCGCCAGCAGCTTGGCCGGAGCCTCCGCGGTGATTCAGTACTTC.

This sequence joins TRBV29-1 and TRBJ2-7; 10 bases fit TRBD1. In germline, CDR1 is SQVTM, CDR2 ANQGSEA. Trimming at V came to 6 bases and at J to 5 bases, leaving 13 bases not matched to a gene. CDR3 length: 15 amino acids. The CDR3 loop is CSVAQLYGQGDEQYF. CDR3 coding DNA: TGCAGCGTGGCTCAACTTTACGGACAGGGGGACGAGCAGTACTTC.

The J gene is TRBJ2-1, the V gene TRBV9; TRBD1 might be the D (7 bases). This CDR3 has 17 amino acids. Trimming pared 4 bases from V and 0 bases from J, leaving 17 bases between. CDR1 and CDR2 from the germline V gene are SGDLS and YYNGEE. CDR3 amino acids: CASSLRRGAFSYNEQFF. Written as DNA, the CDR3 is TGTGCCAGCAGCTTACGCAGGGGGGCTTTCTCCTACAATGAGCAGTTCTTC.

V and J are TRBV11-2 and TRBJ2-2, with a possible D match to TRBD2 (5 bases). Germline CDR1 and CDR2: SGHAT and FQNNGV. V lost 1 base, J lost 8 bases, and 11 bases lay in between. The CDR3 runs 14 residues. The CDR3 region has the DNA TGTGCCAGCAGCTTAGTACCCGGAGGTGGGGAGCTGTTTTTT. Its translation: CASSLVPGGGELFF.

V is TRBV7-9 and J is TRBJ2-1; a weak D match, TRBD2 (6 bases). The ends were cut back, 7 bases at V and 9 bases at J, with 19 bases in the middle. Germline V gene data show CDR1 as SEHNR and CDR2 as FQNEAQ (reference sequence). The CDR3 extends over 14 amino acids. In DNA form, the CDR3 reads TGTGCCAGCACCCCCCGCGAGCGGGCGAGTGAGCAGTTCTTC. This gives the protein CASTPRERASEQFF.

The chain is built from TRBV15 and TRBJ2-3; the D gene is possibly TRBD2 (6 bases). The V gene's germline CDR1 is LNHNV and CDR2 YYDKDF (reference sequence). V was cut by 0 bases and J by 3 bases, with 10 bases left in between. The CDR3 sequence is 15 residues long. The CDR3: CATSRDLGGTDTQYF. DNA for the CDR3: TGTGCCACCAGCAGAGATCTGGGGGGAACAGATACGCAGTATTTT.

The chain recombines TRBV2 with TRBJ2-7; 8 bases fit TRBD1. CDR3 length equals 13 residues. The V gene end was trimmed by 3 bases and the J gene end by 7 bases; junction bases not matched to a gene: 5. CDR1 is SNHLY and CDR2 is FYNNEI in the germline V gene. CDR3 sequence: CASSEDRAQEQYF. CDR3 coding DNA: TGTGCCAGCAGTGAGGACAGGGCTCAGGAGCAGTACTTC.